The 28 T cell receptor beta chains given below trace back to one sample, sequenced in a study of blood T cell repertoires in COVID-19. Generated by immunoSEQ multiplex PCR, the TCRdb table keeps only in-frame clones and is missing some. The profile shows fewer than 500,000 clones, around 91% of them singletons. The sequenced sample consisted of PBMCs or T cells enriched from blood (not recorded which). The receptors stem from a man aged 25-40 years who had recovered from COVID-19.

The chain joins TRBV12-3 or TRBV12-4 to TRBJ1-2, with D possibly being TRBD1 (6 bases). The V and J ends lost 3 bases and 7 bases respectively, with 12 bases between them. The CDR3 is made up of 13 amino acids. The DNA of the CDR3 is TGTGCCAGCAGTTTGGGGGCCTTTGTTGGCTACACCTTC. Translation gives CASSLGAFVGYTF.

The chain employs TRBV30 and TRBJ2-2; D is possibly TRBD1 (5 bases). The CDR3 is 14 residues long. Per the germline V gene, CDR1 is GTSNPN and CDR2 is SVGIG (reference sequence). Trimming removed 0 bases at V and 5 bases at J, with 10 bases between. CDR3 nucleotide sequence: TGTGCCTGGAGTGTCCAGGGTCGGACCGGGGAGCTGTTTTTT. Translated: CAWSVQGRTGELFF.

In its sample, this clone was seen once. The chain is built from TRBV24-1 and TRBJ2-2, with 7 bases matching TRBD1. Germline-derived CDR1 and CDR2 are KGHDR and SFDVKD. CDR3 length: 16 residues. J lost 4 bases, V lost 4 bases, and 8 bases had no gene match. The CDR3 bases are TGTGCCACCAGTGAGGCAGGGGGTACGGGCACCGGGGAGCTGTTTTTT. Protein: CATSEAGGTGTGELFF.

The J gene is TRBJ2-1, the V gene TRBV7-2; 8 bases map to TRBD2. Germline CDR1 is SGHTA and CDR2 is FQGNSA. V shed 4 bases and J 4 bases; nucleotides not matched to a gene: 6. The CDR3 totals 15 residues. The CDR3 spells CASSSSGSRYNEQFF. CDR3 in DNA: TGTGCCAGCAGCTCAAGCGGGAGTCGGTACAATGAGCAGTTCTTC. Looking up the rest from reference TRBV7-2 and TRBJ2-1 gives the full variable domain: GAGVSQSPSNKVTEKGKDVELRCDPISGHTALYWYRQSLGQGLEFLIYFQGNSAPDKSGLPSDRFSAERTGGSVSTLTIQRTQQEDSAVYLCASSSSGSRYNEQFFGPGTRLTVL.

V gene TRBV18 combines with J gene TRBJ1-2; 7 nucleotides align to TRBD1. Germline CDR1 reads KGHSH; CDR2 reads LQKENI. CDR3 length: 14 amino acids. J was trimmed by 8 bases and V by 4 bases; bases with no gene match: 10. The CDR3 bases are TGTGCCAGCTCACTTCTGGAGGGGGCGATGGGCTACACCTTC. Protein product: CASSLLEGAMGYTF.

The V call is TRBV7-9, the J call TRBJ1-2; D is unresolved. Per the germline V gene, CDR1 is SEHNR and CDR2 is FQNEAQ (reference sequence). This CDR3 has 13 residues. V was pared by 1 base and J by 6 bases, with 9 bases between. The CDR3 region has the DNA TGTGCCAGCAGCTTAGGAGGATTAAATGGCTACACCTTC. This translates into CASSLGGLNGYTF.

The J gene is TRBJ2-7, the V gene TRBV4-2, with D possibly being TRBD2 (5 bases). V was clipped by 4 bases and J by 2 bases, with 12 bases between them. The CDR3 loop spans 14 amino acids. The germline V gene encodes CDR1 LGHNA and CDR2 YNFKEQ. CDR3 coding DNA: TGTGCCAGCAGCCCGGTGGCTAGCACCTACGAGCAGTACTTC. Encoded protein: CASSPVASTYEQYF.

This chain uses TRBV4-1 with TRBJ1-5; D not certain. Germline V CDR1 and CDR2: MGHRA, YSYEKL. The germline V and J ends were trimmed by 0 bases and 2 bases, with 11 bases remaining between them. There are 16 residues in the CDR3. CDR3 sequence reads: CASSQDGGSGNQPQHF. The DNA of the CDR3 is TGCGCCAGCAGCCAAGATGGTGGGAGCGGCAATCAGCCCCAGCATTTT.

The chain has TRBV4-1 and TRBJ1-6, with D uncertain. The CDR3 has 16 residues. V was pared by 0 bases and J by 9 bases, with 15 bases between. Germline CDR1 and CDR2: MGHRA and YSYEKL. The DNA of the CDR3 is TGCGCCAGCAGCCAAGATCATGTGACACTCTCTTCACCCCTCCACTTT. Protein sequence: CASSQDHVTLSSPLHF.

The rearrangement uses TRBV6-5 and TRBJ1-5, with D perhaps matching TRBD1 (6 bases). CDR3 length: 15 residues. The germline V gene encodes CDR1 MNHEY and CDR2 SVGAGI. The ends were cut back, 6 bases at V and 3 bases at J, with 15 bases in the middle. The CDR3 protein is CASSSGQSNNQPQHF. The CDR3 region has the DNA TGTGCCAGCAGCTCTGGACAGTCAAACAATCAGCCCCAGCATTTT.

CDR3 region: CFRLAGYEQYF. Here the CDR3 DNA reads TGTTTCAGACTAGCGGGCTACGAGCAGTACTTC. This chain joins TRBV5-3 and TRBJ2-7, with TRBD2 matching over 10 bases. TRBV5-3 is designated an ORF whose function remains uncertain. The CDR3 length is 11 residues.

The DNA of the CDR3 is TGTGCCAGCAGCCACCGGACAGGGGTCTATGGCTACACCTTC. It is translated as CASSHRTGVYGYTF. This chain joins TRBV7-8 and TRBJ1-2, with TRBD1 identical over 9 bases. Trimming cost V 5 bases and J 4 bases; bases outside gene matches: 5. The CDR3 is 14 amino acids. Per germline, CDR1 SGHVS and CDR2 FQNEAQ.

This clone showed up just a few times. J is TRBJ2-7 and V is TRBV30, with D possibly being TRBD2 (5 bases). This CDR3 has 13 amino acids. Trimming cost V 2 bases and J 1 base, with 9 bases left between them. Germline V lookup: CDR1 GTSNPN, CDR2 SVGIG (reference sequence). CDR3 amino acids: CAWSRRGSYEQYF. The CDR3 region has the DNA TGTGCCTGGAGTAGACGGGGTTCCTACGAGCAGTACTTC. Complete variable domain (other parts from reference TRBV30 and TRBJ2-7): SQTIHQWPATLVQPVGSPLSLECTVEGTSNPNLYWYRQAAGRGLQLLFYSVGIGQISSEVPQNLSASRPQDRQFILSSKKLLLSDSGFYLCAWSRRGSYEQYFGPGTRLTVT.

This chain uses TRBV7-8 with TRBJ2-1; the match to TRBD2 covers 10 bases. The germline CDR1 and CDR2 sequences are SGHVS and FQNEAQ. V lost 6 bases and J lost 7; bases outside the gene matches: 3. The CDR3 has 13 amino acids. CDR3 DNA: TGTGCCAGCAGGGCTAGCGGGAGTAATGAGCAGTTCTTC. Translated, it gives CASRASGSNEQFF.

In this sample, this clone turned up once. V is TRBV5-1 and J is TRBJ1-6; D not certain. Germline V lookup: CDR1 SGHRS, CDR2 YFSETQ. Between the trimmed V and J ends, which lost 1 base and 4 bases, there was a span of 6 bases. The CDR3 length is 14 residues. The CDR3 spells CASSLTEYNSPLHF. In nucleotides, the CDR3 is TGCGCCAGCAGCTTGACGGAGTATAATTCACCCCTCCACTTT.

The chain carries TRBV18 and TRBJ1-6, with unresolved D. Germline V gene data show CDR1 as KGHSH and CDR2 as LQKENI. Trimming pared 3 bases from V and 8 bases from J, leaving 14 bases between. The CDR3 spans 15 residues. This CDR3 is CASSPPSHGDSPLHF. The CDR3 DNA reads TGTGCCAGCTCACCGCCGTCCCACGGAGATTCACCCCTCCACTTT.

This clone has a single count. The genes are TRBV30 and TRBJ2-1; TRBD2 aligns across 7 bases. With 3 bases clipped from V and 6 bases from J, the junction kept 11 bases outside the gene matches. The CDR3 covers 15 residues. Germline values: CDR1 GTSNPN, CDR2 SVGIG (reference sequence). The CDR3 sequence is CAWRQYRDYSNEQFF. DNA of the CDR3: TGTGCCTGGAGGCAATACCGGGACTATTCCAATGAGCAGTTCTTC.

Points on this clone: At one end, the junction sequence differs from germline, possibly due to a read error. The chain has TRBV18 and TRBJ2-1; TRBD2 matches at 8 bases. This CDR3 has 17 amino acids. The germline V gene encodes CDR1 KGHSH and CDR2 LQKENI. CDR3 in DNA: TGTGCCAGCTCAACCCGGGAGGGCACCTCCTCCCGGGAAGGGGGGATCTTC. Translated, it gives CASSTREGTSSREGGIF.

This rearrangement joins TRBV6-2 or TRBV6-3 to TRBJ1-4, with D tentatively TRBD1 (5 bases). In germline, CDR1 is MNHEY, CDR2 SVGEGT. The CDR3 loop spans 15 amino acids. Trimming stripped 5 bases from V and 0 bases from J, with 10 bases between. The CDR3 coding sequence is TGTGCCAGCAGTGGAAGACAGACAACTAATGAAAAACTGTTTTTT. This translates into CASSGRQTTNEKLFF.

The CDR3 sequence: CASRGLNEKLFF. The CDR3 coding sequence is TGTGCCAGCAGGGGACTAAATGAAAAACTGTTTTTT. This chain joins TRBV7-9 and TRBJ1-4; possibly TRBD1 for D (5 bases). The length of the CDR3 is 12 residues. Germline-derived CDR1 and CDR2 are SEHNR and FQNEAQ (reference sequence). V was pared by 6 bases and J by 5 bases, with 7 bases between.

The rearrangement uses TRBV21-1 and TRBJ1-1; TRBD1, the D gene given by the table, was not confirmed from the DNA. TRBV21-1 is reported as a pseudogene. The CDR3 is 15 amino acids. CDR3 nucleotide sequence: TGTGCCAGCAGCGCGGGACAGGGGCTGGACACTGAAGCTTTCTTT. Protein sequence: CASSAGQGLDTEAFF.

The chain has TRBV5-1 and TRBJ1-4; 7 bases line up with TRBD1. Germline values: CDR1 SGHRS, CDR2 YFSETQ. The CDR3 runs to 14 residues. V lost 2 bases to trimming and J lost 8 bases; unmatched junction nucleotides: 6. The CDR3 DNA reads TGCGCCAGCAGCTTCGGTCAGGGGGAAGAAAAACTGTTTTTT. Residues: CASSFGQGEEKLFF. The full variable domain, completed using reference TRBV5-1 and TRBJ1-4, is KAGVTQTPRYLIKTRGQQVTLSCSPISGHRSVSWYQQTPGQGLQFLFEYFSETQRNKGNFPGRFSGRQFSNSRSEMNVSTLELGDSALYLCASSFGQGEEKLFFGSGTQLSVL.

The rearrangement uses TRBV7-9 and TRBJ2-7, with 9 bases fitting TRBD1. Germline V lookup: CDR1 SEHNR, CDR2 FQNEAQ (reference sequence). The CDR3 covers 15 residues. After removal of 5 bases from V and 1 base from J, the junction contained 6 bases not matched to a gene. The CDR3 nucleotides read TGTGCCAGCAGCAACACCGGGACAGGGTCCTACGAGCAGTACTTC. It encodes CASSNTGTGSYEQYF.

The CDR3 spells CASSGTWEYNEQFF. CDR3 in DNA: TGTGCCAGCAGTGGGACTTGGGAATACAATGAGCAGTTCTTC. The chain carries TRBV25-1 and TRBJ2-1; a possible D gene is TRBD2 (5 bases). V lost 4 bases and J 4 bases, leaving 11 bases between the germline ends. CDR3 size: 14 residues. The germline CDR1 and CDR2 sequences are MGHDK and SYGVNS.

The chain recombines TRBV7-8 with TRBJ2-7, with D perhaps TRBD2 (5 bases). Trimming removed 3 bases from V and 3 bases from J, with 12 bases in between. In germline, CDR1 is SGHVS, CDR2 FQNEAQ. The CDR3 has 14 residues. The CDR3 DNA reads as TGTGCCAGCAGCTTGGGAGAAGATCGCTACGAGCAGTACTTC. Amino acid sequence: CASSLGEDRYEQYF. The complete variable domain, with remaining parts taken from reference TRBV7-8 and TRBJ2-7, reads GAGVSQSPRYKVAKRGQDVALRCDPISGHVSLFWYQQALGQGPEFLTYFQNEAQLDKSGLPSDRFFAERPEGSVSTLKIQRTQQEDSAVYLCASSLGEDRYEQYFGPGTRLTVT.

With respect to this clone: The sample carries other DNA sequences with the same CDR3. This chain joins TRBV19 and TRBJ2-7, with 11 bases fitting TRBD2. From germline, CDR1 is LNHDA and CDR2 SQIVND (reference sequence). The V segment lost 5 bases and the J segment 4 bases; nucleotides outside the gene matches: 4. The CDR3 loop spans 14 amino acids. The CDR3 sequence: CASSPLAGAYEQYF. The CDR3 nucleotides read TGTGCCAGTAGTCCACTAGCGGGAGCTTACGAGCAGTACTTC.

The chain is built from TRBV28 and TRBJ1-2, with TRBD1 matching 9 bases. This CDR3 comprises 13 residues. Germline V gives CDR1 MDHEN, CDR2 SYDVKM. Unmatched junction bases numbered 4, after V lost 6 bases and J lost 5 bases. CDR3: CASRPDRGYGYTF. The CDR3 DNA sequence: TGTGCCAGCAGACCGGACAGGGGTTATGGCTACACCTTC.

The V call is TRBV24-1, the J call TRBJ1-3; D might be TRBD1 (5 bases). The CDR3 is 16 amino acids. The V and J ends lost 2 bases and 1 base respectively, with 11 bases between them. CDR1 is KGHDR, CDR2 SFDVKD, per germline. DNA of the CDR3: TGTGCCACCAGTGATTCGGCAGGGTCTTCTGGAAACACCATATATTTT. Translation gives CATSDSAGSSGNTIYF.